The rows below give T cell receptor beta chains drawn from one sample of a study of T cell responses to AZD1222 COVID-19 vaccine. Clones were read by immunoSEQ multiplex PCR, and TCRdb kept only the in-frame ones, dropping some. The sample lists 130,000 or so clones; 80% to 90% were seen once. The specimen comprised peripheral blood, sampled on day 0 of AZD1222 vaccination. These receptors came from an adult in good health. Each CDR3 is given with its conserved first and last residue. The D gene is left open where the match is weak. Part of the rows lack a size; the others show once, few, many or a class for expanded clones.

>TRBJ2-1|.|.|TRBV29-1
CSVDGGKINDEQFF
TGCAGCGTTGATGGCGGGAAAATCAACGATGAGCAGTTCTTC
>TRBJ2-2|.|.|TRBV9
CASSVVMRANTGELFF
TGTGCCAGCAGCGTAGTAATGAGAGCGAACACCGGGGAGCTGTTTTTT
>TRBJ2-3|once|TRBD2|TRBV27
CASRTGGSTDTQYF
TGTGCCAGCAGAACGGGGGGAAGCACAGATACGCAGTATTTT
>TRBJ1-1|few|.|TRBV27
CASRRQGGTTFF
TGTGCCAGCAGGCGGCAGGGAGGCACGACTTTCTTT
>TRBJ2-7|.|TRBD1|TRBV5-5
CASSRVGTGISSYEQYF
TGTGCCAGCAGCCGGGTGGGGACAGGGATAAGCTCCTACGAGCAGTACTTC
>TRBJ1-1|.|TRBD1|TRBV25-1
CASRAGGNTEAFF
TGTGCCAGCAGGGCAGGGGGGAACACTGAAGCTTTCTTT
>TRBJ1-1|.|.|TRBV28
CASSPGTPNTEAFF
TGTGCCAGCAGCCCCGGGACCCCGAACACTGAAGCTTTCTTT
>TRBJ1-2|.|TRBD1|TRBV30
CAWTVGQGYGYTF
TGTGCCTGGACCGTAGGACAGGGGTATGGCTACACCTTC
>TRBJ2-5|.|.|TRBV4-3
CASSQTTGWRETQYF
TGCGCCAGCAGCCAAACTACAGGGTGGCGGGAGACCCAGTACTTC
>TRBJ2-7|.|.|TRBV9
CASSVGPGLRSSYEQYF
TGTGCCAGCAGCGTGGGACCGGGACTCAGAAGCTCCTACGAGCAGTACTTC
>TRBJ2-1|.|TRBD1|TRBV27
CASSGQGVTGEQFF
TGTGCCAGCAGCGGACAGGGGGTGACGGGTGAGCAGTTCTTC
>TRBJ2-7|.|TRBD2|TRBV27
CASSSHLSGSSYEQYF
TGTGCCAGCAGTTCACACCTTAGCGGGAGCTCCTACGAGCAGTACTTC
>TRBJ1-6|.|TRBD1|TRBV5-1
CASSGRGRGRENSPLHF
TGCGCCAGCAGCGGAAGGGGCAGGGGGCGAGAAAATTCACCCCTCCACTTT
>TRBJ1-1|.|.|TRBV7-8
CASSGQGLMNTEAFF
TGTGCCAGCAGCGGGCAGGGTCTTATGAACACTGAAGCTTTCTTT
>TRBJ2-3|.|TRBD1|TRBV7-2
CASSLFLGTGTDTQYF
TGTGCCAGCAGCTTGTTTCTGGGGACAGGCACAGATACGCAGTATTTT
>TRBJ2-5|.|.|TRBV9
CASSPGGPGGTQYF
TGTGCCAGTTCCCCCGGGGGGCCCGGGGGGACCCAGTACTTC
>TRBJ2-7|.|.|TRBV2
CASSEAGYGQYF
TGTGCCAGCAGTGAAGCAGGGTACGGGCAGTACTTC
>TRBJ1-5|few|TRBD1|TRBV19
CASSISSGTVKQPQHF
TGTGCCAGTAGTATATCGTCCGGGACAGTTAAACAGCCCCAGCATTTT
>TRBJ2-3|.|TRBD1|TRBV6-5
CASSEDREGPDTQYF
TGTGCCAGCAGCGAGGACAGGGAAGGGCCAGATACGCAGTATTTT
>TRBJ2-7|.|.|TRBV7-8
CASSLGKAYEQYF
TGTGCCAGCAGCTTAGGGAAGGCCTACGAGCAGTACTTC
>TRBJ1-4|.|.|TRBV27
CASRGPWSEKLFF
TGTGCCAGCAGGGGCCCCTGGAGTGAAAAACTGTTTTTT
>TRBJ1-3|.|.|TRBV7-2
CASSRPTEAGNTIYF
TGTGCCAGCAGCCGCCCGACGGAGGCTGGAAACACCATATATTTT
>TRBJ1-1|.|.|TRBV29-1
CSAKGGAGRVTEAFF
TGCAGCGCCAAAGGAGGGGCAGGGAGGGTCACTGAAGCTTTCTTT
>TRBJ1-2|.|.|TRBV5-1
CASSPAIRGGYTF
TGCGCCAGCAGCCCGGCCATTAGAGGGGGCTACACCTTC
>TRBJ2-5|.|.|TRBV7-8
CASSSSAGHQETQYF
TGTGCCAGCAGCTCCAGCGCGGGGCACCAAGAGACCCAGTACTTC
>TRBJ2-3|.|TRBD1|TRBV19
CASSVGTGGTDTQYF
TGTGCCAGTAGTGTCGGGACAGGGGGCACAGATACGCAGTATTTT
>TRBJ1-2|.|.|TRBV9
CASSVGGGARDGYTF
TGTGCCAGCAGCGTAGGAGGGGGGGCGCGGGACGGCTACACCTTC
>TRBJ1-2|.|.|TRBV15
CATSSQWGVNYGYTF
TGTGCCACCAGCAGCCAGTGGGGGGTAAACTATGGCTACACCTTC
>TRBJ2-3|.|.|TRBV27
CASQYGGLPSTDTQYF
TGTGCCAGCCAATATGGCGGGCTACCCTCCACAGATACGCAGTATTTT
>TRBJ2-2|.|.|TRBV3-1/TRBV3-2
CASSRRQDTGELFF
TGTGCCAGCAGCCGGCGACAGGACACCGGGGAGCTGTTTTTT
>TRBJ1-4|.|.|TRBV24-1
CATSDARTEKLFF
TGTGCCACCAGTGATGCCAGGACTGAAAAACTGTTTTTT
>TRBJ2-5|.|TRBD2|TRBV24-1
CATSVSAGAGETQYF
TGTGCCACCAGTGTTTCGGCGGGAGCCGGGGAGACCCAGTACTTC
>TRBJ2-2|.|TRBD2|TRBV28
CASSLFAAGSTGELFF
TGTGCCAGCAGTTTATTTGCAGCGGGGAGCACCGGGGAGCTGTTTTTT
>TRBJ1-2|few|.|TRBV20-1
CSARGGDGYTF
TGCAGTGCTAGAGGGGGCGATGGCTACACCTTC
>TRBJ2-7|.|TRBD2|TRBV4-1
CASSQEAGTRGYEQYF
TGCGCCAGCAGCCAAGAGGCCGGGACTAGGGGTTACGAGCAGTACTTC
>TRBJ2-7|.|TRBD1|TRBV5-6
CASSARDRLYEQYF
TGTGCCAGCAGCGCCCGGGACAGACTCTACGAGCAGTACTTC
>TRBJ1-5|once|.|TRBV19
CASSPPPQQNQPQHF
TGTGCCAGTAGTCCCCCCCCGCAGCAAAATCAGCCCCAGCATTTT
>TRBJ1-2|.|TRBD1|TRBV9
CASSVDLKGQGYGYTF
TGTGCCAGCAGCGTAGATCTTAAAGGACAGGGGTATGGCTACACCTTC